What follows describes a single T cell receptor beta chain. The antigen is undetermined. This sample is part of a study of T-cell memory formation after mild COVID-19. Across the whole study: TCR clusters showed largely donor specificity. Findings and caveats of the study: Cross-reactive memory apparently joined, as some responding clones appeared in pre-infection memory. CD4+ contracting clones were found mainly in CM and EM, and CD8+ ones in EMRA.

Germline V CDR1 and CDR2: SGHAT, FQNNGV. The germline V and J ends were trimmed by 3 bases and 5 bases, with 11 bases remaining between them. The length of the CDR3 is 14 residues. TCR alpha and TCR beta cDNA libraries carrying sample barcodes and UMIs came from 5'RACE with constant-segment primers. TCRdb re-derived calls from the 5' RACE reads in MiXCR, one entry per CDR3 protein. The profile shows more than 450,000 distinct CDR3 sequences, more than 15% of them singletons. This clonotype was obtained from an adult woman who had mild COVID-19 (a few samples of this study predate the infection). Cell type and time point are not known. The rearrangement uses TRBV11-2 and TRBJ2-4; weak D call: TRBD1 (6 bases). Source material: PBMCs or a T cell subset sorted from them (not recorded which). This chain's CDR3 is CASSLMGAQNIQYF. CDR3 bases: TGTGCCAGCAGCTTGATGGGGGCCCAAAACATTCAGTACTTC.